This entry concerns a single T cell receptor (beta chain). J gave up 5 bases and V 4 bases, and 9 bases lay outside the gene matches. The CDR3 has 15 amino acids. CDR1 and CDR2 (germline): MGHRA, YSYEKL. This sample was taken from a study of blood T cell repertoires in COVID-19. Study background: Acute-phase and convalescent COVID-19 samples originated in the United States, Italy and Spain.

Ages ranged from about 18 to 89 years, with residence in 24 US areas. This table comes from immunoSEQ multiplex PCR, and its TCRdb copy is limited to in-frame clones, with some not included. This table has around 170,000 clones, about 84% appearing once. Sequencing used PBMCs or T cells enriched from blood (not recorded which). The TCR originated in a man in his forties or fifties who had recovered from COVID-19. The chain links TRBV4-1 to TRBJ2-7, with 9 bases fitting TRBD1. DNA for the CDR3: TGCGCCAGCAGCCCATTGGGACAGGGCCACCACGAGCAGTACTTC. It yields the protein CASSPLGQGHHEQYF.